This is a list of T cell receptor beta chains from one sample in a study of blood T cell repertoires in COVID-19. The protocol was immunoSEQ multiplex PCR, while the TCRdb copy is restricted to in-frame clones and leaves out a portion. Altogether around 200,000 clones are present, 70% to 90% being singletons, with the ten largest covering 2.7%. What was sequenced was peripheral blood. These receptors were obtained from a man aged 35 to 55 with active or convalescent COVID-19. CDR3s include the opening cysteine and the closing phenylalanine or tryptophan. A D gene is named only where the DNA matches it firmly. Not every row has a clone size; where given, it reads once, few, many or a size class.

j_call: TRBJ1-5; d_call: -; clone_size: -; v_call: TRBV30; cdr3_nt: TGTGCCTGGAGTGTCAGGGCAAGCTATAGCAATCAGCCCCAGCATTTT; cdr3_aa: CAWSVRASYSNQPQHF
j_call: TRBJ1-5; d_call: TRBD1; clone_size: -; v_call: TRBV6-5; cdr3_nt: TGTGCCAGCAGCTACAGGGGGCAAAGCAATCAGCCCCAGCATTTT; cdr3_aa: CASSYRGQSNQPQHF
j_call: TRBJ2-7; d_call: -; clone_size: -; v_call: TRBV2; cdr3_nt: TGTGCCAGCAGCGGGACTCTTATACCGCGAAGCTCCTACGAGCAGTACTTC; cdr3_aa: CASSGTLIPRSSYEQYF
j_call: TRBJ1-6; d_call: -; clone_size: few; v_call: TRBV5-1; cdr3_nt: TGCGCCAGCAGCTTTAATTCAGGTTCACCCCTCCACTTT; cdr3_aa: CASSFNSGSPLHF
j_call: TRBJ1-4; d_call: -; clone_size: few; v_call: TRBV30; cdr3_nt: TGTGCCTGGAGTGTAAGTCCCCAGGATGAAAAACTGTTTTTT; cdr3_aa: CAWSVSPQDEKLFF
j_call: TRBJ2-2; d_call: TRBD1; clone_size: -; v_call: TRBV7-9; cdr3_nt: TGTGCCAGCAGCTTAGCGCCAGGGGGTAGCACCGGGGAGCTGTTTTTT; cdr3_aa: CASSLAPGGSTGELFF
j_call: TRBJ1-4; d_call: TRBD1; clone_size: -; v_call: TRBV11-2; cdr3_nt: TGTGCCAGCAGCTTCGACAGGGGCGCCGAAAAACTGTTTTTT; cdr3_aa: CASSFDRGAEKLFF
j_call: TRBJ2-2; d_call: TRBD1; clone_size: -; v_call: TRBV19; cdr3_nt: TGTGCCAGTAGTAGACGGGACAGCGAAAACACCGGGGAGCTGTTTTTT; cdr3_aa: CASSRRDSENTGELFF
j_call: TRBJ2-5; d_call: TRBD2; clone_size: -; v_call: TRBV7-3; cdr3_nt: TGTGCCAGCAGCTCAAAAGCGGGGCAAGAGACCCAGTACTTC; cdr3_aa: CASSSKAGQETQYF
j_call: TRBJ2-3; d_call: TRBD2; clone_size: -; v_call: TRBV4-3; cdr3_nt: TGCGCCAGCAGCCGAAAAGTCGGCGGGGGGGCCGGAGATACGCAGTATTTT; cdr3_aa: CASSRKVGGGAGDTQYF
j_call: TRBJ2-2; d_call: TRBD1; clone_size: -; v_call: TRBV15; cdr3_nt: TGTGCCACCAGCAGAGAACCAGGGGGCTTCACCGGGGAGCTGTTTTTT; cdr3_aa: CATSREPGGFTGELFF
j_call: TRBJ2-1; d_call: -; clone_size: -; v_call: TRBV28; cdr3_nt: TGTGCCAGCAGTATCCGGAGGGATGAGCAGTTCTTC; cdr3_aa: CASSIRRDEQFF
j_call: TRBJ2-5; d_call: TRBD1; clone_size: -; v_call: TRBV14; cdr3_nt: TGTGCCAGCAGCCTTTGGACAGGTAGTGAGACCCAGTACTTC; cdr3_aa: CASSLWTGSETQYF
j_call: TRBJ1-1; d_call: -; clone_size: -; v_call: TRBV29-1; cdr3_nt: TGCAGCGGCGGCCCAGCGAACACTGAAGCTTTCTTT; cdr3_aa: CSGGPANTEAFF
j_call: TRBJ2-5; d_call: TRBD1; clone_size: -; v_call: TRBV7-9; cdr3_nt: TGTGCCAGCAGCCCCCCGGACAGGGGCGGAGAGACCCAGTACTTC; cdr3_aa: CASSPPDRGGETQYF
j_call: TRBJ2-3; d_call: TRBD1; clone_size: -; v_call: TRBV19; cdr3_nt: TGTGCCAGTAACAGGGGACCAGATACGCAGTATTTT; cdr3_aa: CASNRGPDTQYF
j_call: TRBJ2-1; d_call: -; clone_size: -; v_call: TRBV3-1/TRBV3-2; cdr3_nt: TGTGCCAGCAAACAGGGACCCTACAATGAGCAGTTCTTC; cdr3_aa: CASKQGPYNEQFF
j_call: TRBJ1-6; d_call: TRBD1; clone_size: -; v_call: TRBV7-9; cdr3_nt: TGTGCCAGCAGCCCGGACAGGGAAGGACCCCTCCACTTT; cdr3_aa: CASSPDREGPLHF
j_call: TRBJ2-1; d_call: TRBD2; clone_size: -; v_call: TRBV6-1; cdr3_nt: TGTGCCAGCAGTGACAGCCTAGGGACTAGCGGGTTTAATGAGCAGTTCTTC; cdr3_aa: CASSDSLGTSGFNEQFF
j_call: TRBJ1-3; d_call: -; clone_size: -; v_call: TRBV5-4; cdr3_nt: TGTGCCAGCAGCTTGGGGGGGCTTGGCTCTGGAAACACCATATATTTT; cdr3_aa: CASSLGGLGSGNTIYF
j_call: TRBJ2-7; d_call: TRBD1; clone_size: -; v_call: TRBV19; cdr3_nt: TGTGCCAGTAGTAGGCGGATTGGACAGGGTAACGACGAGCAGTACTTC; cdr3_aa: CASSRRIGQGNDEQYF
j_call: TRBJ1-2; d_call: -; clone_size: -; v_call: TRBV6-4; cdr3_nt: TGTGCCAGCAGATCGACAGGAAAAACGTCAGGCTACACCTTC; cdr3_aa: CASRSTGKTSGYTF
j_call: TRBJ1-3; d_call: -; clone_size: -; v_call: TRBV28; cdr3_nt: TGTGCCAGCAGTTTAGCGGGCTCTGGAAACACCATATATTTT; cdr3_aa: CASSLAGSGNTIYF
j_call: TRBJ2-5; d_call: TRBD2; clone_size: -; v_call: TRBV3-1/TRBV3-2; cdr3_nt: TGTGCCAGCAGTCGAAAGGGAGGGGAGACCCAGTACTTC; cdr3_aa: CASSRKGGETQYF
j_call: TRBJ2-3; d_call: TRBD1; clone_size: -; v_call: TRBV19; cdr3_nt: TGTGCCAGTAGTAAACCTGGGCAGGGGGCTACAGATACGCAGTATTTT; cdr3_aa: CASSKPGQGATDTQYF
j_call: TRBJ1-6; d_call: -; clone_size: once; v_call: TRBV4-2; cdr3_nt: TGTGCCAGCAGCCAAAAATCGGACGGGATGAATTCACCCCTCCACTTT; cdr3_aa: CASSQKSDGMNSPLHF
j_call: TRBJ1-3; d_call: -; clone_size: -; v_call: TRBV7-9; cdr3_nt: TGTGCCAGCAGCTCGGGGTTTGGAAACACCATATATTTT; cdr3_aa: CASSSGFGNTIYF
j_call: TRBJ2-5; d_call: -; clone_size: -; v_call: TRBV9; cdr3_nt: TGTGCCAGCAGCGTAGCGGGGCAAGAGACCCAGTACTTC; cdr3_aa: CASSVAGQETQYF
j_call: TRBJ1-5; d_call: TRBD1; clone_size: -; v_call: TRBV19; cdr3_nt: TGTGCCAGTAGGGAGAACGACAGGGGGCGTGGACAGCCCCAGCATTTT; cdr3_aa: CASRENDRGRGQPQHF
j_call: TRBJ2-3; d_call: TRBD2; clone_size: -; v_call: TRBV7-8; cdr3_nt: TGTGCCAGCAGCTGGAAGCCCGGGACTAGCGGGGGGGCGGTTGGTATCACAGATACGCAGTATTTT; cdr3_aa: CASSWKPGTSGGAVGITDTQYF
j_call: TRBJ1-4; d_call: -; clone_size: few; v_call: TRBV15; cdr3_nt: TGTGCCACCAGCAGAGATGCGCCAGGCAGGGGTTTGGAAAAACTGTTTTTT; cdr3_aa: CATSRDAPGRGLEKLFF
j_call: TRBJ2-1; d_call: TRBD2; clone_size: -; v_call: TRBV7-3; cdr3_nt: TGTGCCAGCAGCTTTACTAGCGGGGGGGTTGAGCAGTTCTTC; cdr3_aa: CASSFTSGGVEQFF
j_call: TRBJ2-1; d_call: -; clone_size: -; v_call: TRBV9; cdr3_nt: TGTGCCAGCAGCTCCCGACAGGGAGGCTCCTACAATGAGCAGTTCTTC; cdr3_aa: CASSSRQGGSYNEQFF
j_call: TRBJ2-7; d_call: -; clone_size: -; v_call: TRBV6-6; cdr3_nt: TGTGCCAGCCAGACTGGAGACGAGCAGTACTTC; cdr3_aa: CASQTGDEQYF
j_call: TRBJ2-5; d_call: TRBD1; clone_size: once; v_call: TRBV5-1; cdr3_nt: TGCGCCAGCAGCCCGACAGGGGGAGAGACCCAGTACTTC; cdr3_aa: CASSPTGGETQYF
j_call: TRBJ1-1; d_call: -; clone_size: -; v_call: TRBV30; cdr3_nt: TGTGCCTGGAGTGTCTCGGTTAACACTGAAGCTTTCTTT; cdr3_aa: CAWSVSVNTEAFF
j_call: TRBJ1-1; d_call: -; clone_size: -; v_call: TRBV27; cdr3_nt: TGTGCCAGCAGTTTTCGGTGGTCGACTGAAGCTTTCTTT; cdr3_aa: CASSFRWSTEAFF
j_call: TRBJ2-3; d_call: -; clone_size: -; v_call: TRBV4-1; cdr3_nt: TGCGCCAGCAGCCAAGCCCCGGGACTCGACACAGATACGCAGTATTTT; cdr3_aa: CASSQAPGLDTDTQYF
j_call: TRBJ2-2; d_call: TRBD1; clone_size: -; v_call: TRBV28; cdr3_nt: TGTGCCAGCAGTCCAGTCGGGACAGGGAACACCGGGGAGCTGTTTTTT; cdr3_aa: CASSPVGTGNTGELFF
j_call: TRBJ2-1; d_call: -; clone_size: -; v_call: TRBV28; cdr3_nt: TGTGCCAGCAGTAAGAGAGGGCCCTACAATGAGCAGTTCTTC; cdr3_aa: CASSKRGPYNEQFF
j_call: TRBJ1-2; d_call: -; clone_size: -; v_call: TRBV10-3; cdr3_nt: TGTGCCATCAGTGAGGCGAATAACAGGGCCACGTTC; cdr3_aa: CAISEANNRATF
j_call: TRBJ1-5; d_call: TRBD1; clone_size: -; v_call: TRBV24-1; cdr3_nt: TGTGCCACCAGTGACAGTTCCGGGACAGTAAATCAGCCCCAGCATTTT; cdr3_aa: CATSDSSGTVNQPQHF
j_call: TRBJ2-5; d_call: -; clone_size: -; v_call: TRBV5-1; cdr3_nt: TGCGCCAGCAGCTTGGCCGAGGTTACGATACAGACCCAGTACTTC; cdr3_aa: CASSLAEVTIQTQYF
j_call: TRBJ2-3; d_call: TRBD1; clone_size: -; v_call: TRBV10-3; cdr3_nt: TGTGCCATCAGCGAACAGGGGGCGCGGACAGATACGCAGTATTTT; cdr3_aa: CAISEQGARTDTQYF
j_call: TRBJ1-1; d_call: -; clone_size: -; v_call: TRBV10-3; cdr3_nt: TGTGCCATCAGTGAAAGGGGGAGCGGGGACGAAACTTTCTTT; cdr3_aa: CAISERGSGDETFF
j_call: TRBJ2-6; d_call: -; clone_size: -; v_call: TRBV27; cdr3_nt: TGTGCCAGCAGTTTAAGCGGGTCAGGGGCCAACGTCCTGACTTTC; cdr3_aa: CASSLSGSGANVLTF
j_call: TRBJ1-1; d_call: TRBD1; clone_size: -; v_call: TRBV5-1; cdr3_nt: TGCGCCAGCAGCTCCGTACAGGGGATGGCTGAAGCTTTCTTT; cdr3_aa: CASSSVQGMAEAFF
j_call: TRBJ1-4; d_call: -; clone_size: -; v_call: TRBV6-5; cdr3_nt: TGTGCCAGCATCCCCGGGCAGGGGAATGAAAAACTGTTTTTT; cdr3_aa: CASIPGQGNEKLFF
j_call: TRBJ1-2; d_call: -; clone_size: few; v_call: TRBV25-1; cdr3_nt: TGTGCCAGCAGTGGGCAGGGCCGCGATGGCTACACCTTC; cdr3_aa: CASSGQGRDGYTF
j_call: TRBJ1-1; d_call: TRBD1; clone_size: -; v_call: TRBV19; cdr3_nt: TGTGCCAGTAGTCTCTCGGGACAGGGGCTTCTGCGGACTGAAGCTTTCTTT; cdr3_aa: CASSLSGQGLLRTEAFF
j_call: TRBJ2-1; d_call: TRBD2; clone_size: -; v_call: TRBV9; cdr3_nt: TGTGCCAGCAGCGTGGCGGGGGAGAGCTCCTACAATGAGCAGTTCTTC; cdr3_aa: CASSVAGESSYNEQFF
j_call: TRBJ1-5; d_call: TRBD1; clone_size: -; v_call: TRBV29-1; cdr3_nt: TGCAGCGTCGCATCAGCCGGGACAGTTGATCAGCCCCAGCATTTT; cdr3_aa: CSVASAGTVDQPQHF
j_call: TRBJ1-3; d_call: TRBD1; clone_size: -; v_call: TRBV14; cdr3_nt: TGTGCCAGCAGCCGATCGCGTACAGGGGTCTCTGGAAACACCATATATTTT; cdr3_aa: CASSRSRTGVSGNTIYF
j_call: TRBJ2-3; d_call: TRBD2; clone_size: -; v_call: TRBV9; cdr3_nt: TGTGCCAGCAGCCCGACGGTGGGGGGGAGTCTTAGAACAGATACGCAGTATTTT; cdr3_aa: CASSPTVGGSLRTDTQYF
j_call: TRBJ2-7; d_call: TRBD1; clone_size: -; v_call: TRBV6-5; cdr3_nt: TGTGCCAGCAGTCACAGGGGGACCTACGAGCAGTACTTC; cdr3_aa: CASSHRGTYEQYF
j_call: TRBJ2-5; d_call: TRBD1; clone_size: once; v_call: TRBV5-1; cdr3_nt: TGCGCCAGCCGCTACAGGGGGCGGCTACAAGAGACCCAGTACTTC; cdr3_aa: CASRYRGRLQETQYF
j_call: TRBJ2-1; d_call: TRBD1; clone_size: -; v_call: TRBV2; cdr3_nt: TGTGCCAGCAGAGGGACAGCCAACAATGAGCAGTTCTTC; cdr3_aa: CASRGTANNEQFF